The 5 T cell receptor beta chains reported below all come from one sample, sequenced in a study of preoperative IRX-2 immunotherapy in early breast cancer. Produced via immunoSEQ multiplex PCR; TCRdb's table is partial and in-frame only. Here the sample spans roughly 34,000 clones, roughly nine tenths being singletons. Specified treatment: preoperative locoregional IRX-2 cytokine immunotherapy. The sample consisted of tumor tissue, taken after IRX-2 immunotherapy. These receptors all stem from a human donor with breast cancer.

This rearrangement joins TRBV6-8 to TRBJ2-7; no clear D. From germline, CDR1 is MNHGY and CDR2 SAAAGT. This CDR3 is 15 amino acids long. Trimming left V 3 bases short and J 0 bases short, with 12 bases between. The CDR3 spells CASSYRFASSYEQYF. CDR3 nucleotides: TGTGCCAGCAGTTATAGGTTCGCTAGCTCCTACGAGCAGTACTTC.

This sequence joins TRBV6-8 and TRBJ1-2; D possibly corresponds to TRBD1 (5 bases). This CDR3 has 13 residues. V lost 9 bases and J 1 base, leaving 12 bases between the germline ends. Germline V gene data show CDR1 as MNHGY and CDR2 as SAAAGT. This CDR3 is CASMRTLNYGYTF. In DNA, the CDR3 is TGTGCCAGTATGAGGACACTTAACTATGGCTACACCTTC.

The CDR3 coding sequence is TGTGCCAGCAGCCTATCCCTCTCGTCCTACGAGCAGTACTTC. Amino acids: CASSLSLSSYEQYF. The chain employs TRBV7-7 and TRBJ2-7; D remains unclear. This CDR3 has 14 residues. V lost 5 bases to trimming and J lost 1 base, with 12 bases between them. CDR1 is SSHAT and CDR2 is FNYEAQ in the germline V gene (reference sequence). The full variable domain, its missing parts supplied by reference TRBV7-7 and TRBJ2-7, is GAGVSQSPRYKVTKRGQDVTLRCDPISSHATLYWYQQALGQGPEFLTYFNYEAQPDKSGLPSDRFSAERPEGSISTLTIQRTEQRDSAMYRCASSLSLSSYEQYFGPGTRLTVT.

The chain links TRBV19 to TRBJ2-3; 10 bases agree with TRBD1. The CDR3 has 14 amino acids. Germline CDR1 reads LNHDA; CDR2 reads SQIVND (reference sequence). V lost 3 bases to trimming and J lost 5 bases; unmatched junction nucleotides: 2. The CDR3: CASSMTGGRDTQYF. CDR3 in DNA: TGTGCCAGTAGTATGACAGGGGGCAGAGATACGCAGTATTTT.

This clone was detected only once. The chain uses TRBV11-3 and TRBJ2-6; TRBD1 might be the D (6 bases). V lost 4 bases, J lost 2 bases, and 12 bases lay in between. CDR1 is SGHNT, CDR2 YENEEA, per germline. The CDR3 has 16 amino acids. The CDR3 loop is CASSSQGLPGANVLTF. CDR3 nucleotide sequence: TGTGCCAGCAGCTCACAGGGCCTCCCTGGGGCCAACGTCCTGACTTTC.